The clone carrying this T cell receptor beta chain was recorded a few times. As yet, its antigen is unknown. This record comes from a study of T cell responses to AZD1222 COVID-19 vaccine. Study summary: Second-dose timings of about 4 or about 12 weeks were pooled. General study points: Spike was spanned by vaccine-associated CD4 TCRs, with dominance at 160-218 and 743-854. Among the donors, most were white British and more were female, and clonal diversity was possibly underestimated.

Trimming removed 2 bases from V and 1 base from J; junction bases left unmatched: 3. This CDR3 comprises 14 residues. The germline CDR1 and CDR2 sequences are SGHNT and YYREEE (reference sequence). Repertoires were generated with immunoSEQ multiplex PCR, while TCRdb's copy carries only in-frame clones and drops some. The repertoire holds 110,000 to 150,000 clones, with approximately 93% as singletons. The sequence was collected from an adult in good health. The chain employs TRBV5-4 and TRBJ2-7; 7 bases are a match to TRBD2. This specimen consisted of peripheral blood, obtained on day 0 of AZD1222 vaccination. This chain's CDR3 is CASSFGAGSYEQYF. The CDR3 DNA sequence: TGTGCCAGCAGCTTCGGAGCGGGATCCTACGAGCAGTACTTC. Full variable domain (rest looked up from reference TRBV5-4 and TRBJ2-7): ETGVTQSPTHLIKTRGQQVTLRCSSQSGHNTVSWYQQALGQGPQFIFQYYREEENGRGNFPPRFSGLQFPNYSSELNVNALELDDSALYLCASSFGAGSYEQYFGPGTRLTVT.